The present entry profiles one TCR beta chain with its context. The sample is drawn from a study of blood T cell repertoires in COVID-19. Sequencing used immunoSEQ multiplex PCR; TCRdb keeps in-frame clones, though not all of them. The repertoire holds fewer than 300,000 clones, 91% seen once, with about 2.5% in the top ten. This receptor was identified in a person aged 18 to 29 with COVID-19, enrolled during active disease. The material sequenced was peripheral blood.

CDR3 nucleotides: TGCGCCAGCGGGTCGCCGGAAGACAGGGTGGAAGCGGGAGGGCCGAGAGAGACCCAGTACTTC. Residues: CASGSPEDRVEAGGPRETQYF. V usage is TRBV23-1 and J usage is TRBJ2-5, with 10 bases aligning to TRBD2. TRBV23-1 is an ORF, and what it does is uncertain. The CDR3 sequence is 21 residues long. Germline trimming cut 8 bases from V and 4 bases from J; bases unmatched to any gene: 28.